Listed below are T cell receptor beta chains from one sample, sequenced in a study of T cell clones after liver transplantation. TCRdb keeps only in-frame clones here, not all; method: immunoSEQ multiplex PCR. This table holds about 120,000 clones, less than 95% found once. The sample in question was CD4+ T cells from blood, obtained 12 months after liver transplant. These TCRs come from a human patient who received a liver transplant. Some T cells here may be from the graft donor. Both conserved end residues are part of each CDR3.

16,TRBJ2-1,TRBV11-3,CASSLDGQRDNNEQFF
16,TRBJ2-1,TRBV2,CASKKGNPNPYNEQFF
13,TRBJ1-1,TRBV30,CAFDRGERSEAFF
15,TRBJ2-7,TRBV7-9,CASSSNRDYLPEQYF
16,TRBJ2-1,TRBV7-6,CASSQALAGVDNEQFF
17,TRBJ2-1,TRBV10-3,CAISERGTTLGNNEQFF
15,TRBJ1-1,TRBV4-2,CASSQESGRNTEAFF
15,TRBJ1-2,TRBV28,CASSLRQGLVYGYTF
14,TRBJ2-3,TRBV5-1,CASSSGTSTDTQYF
15,TRBJ1-1,TRBV19,CASRLGSHLNTEAFF
15,TRBJ1-5,TRBV2,CASSDGLGGNQPQHF
16,TRBJ2-1,TRBV4-3,CASSQDKGVLYNEQFF
14,TRBJ1-1,TRBV14,CASSLDHRGGEAFF
16,TRBJ2-7,TRBV5-5,CASSLIEGTRSYEQYF
15,TRBJ2-7,TRBV6-5,CASSRNRDTTYEQYF
13,TRBJ2-7,TRBV6-1,CASRSGQFYEQYF
13,TRBJ2-7,TRBV6-5,CASRGLAGDEQYF
14,TRBJ2-5,TRBV11-3,CASSRTGEVETQYF
15,TRBJ2-5,TRBV11-2,CASSSGGRYQETQYF
15,TRBJ1-1,TRBV9,CASSVGADLYTEAFF
15,TRBJ2-1,TRBV12-5,CASGPGQGDHNEQFF
14,TRBJ1-1,TRBV7-9,CASSHMDGNTEAFF
16,TRBJ2-1,TRBV7-2,CASTTRLAGVGNEQFF
15,TRBJ1-6,TRBV30,CAWSVLPDGNSPLHF
15,TRBJ2-1,TRBV5-6,CASSLPGSSYNEQFF
14,TRBJ2-1,TRBV30,CAWQQGSMHNEQFF
15,TRBJ2-5,TRBV5-1,CASSLGLAGKETQYF
14,TRBJ1-3,TRBV7-2,CASSLVDGSNTIYF
15,TRBJ1-2,TRBV7-9,CASSFPGRTDYGYTF
17,TRBJ2-2,TRBV5-1,CASSLAGAGGPTGELFF
15,TRBJ1-5,TRBV5-5,CASSVDRGPGQPQHF
13,TRBJ2-7,TRBV6-5,CASSYSPAYEQYF
16,TRBJ2-1,TRBV19,CASSISVGAGAQEQFF
14,TRBJ2-7,TRBV4-3,CASSEQREVYEQYF
14,TRBJ2-7,TRBV30,CAWTKKGGSYEQYF
15,TRBJ1-2,TRBV7-3,CASSPGTDTGYGYTF
13,TRBJ2-7,TRBV19,CASAGTDTYEQYF
14,TRBJ2-7,TRBV7-8,CASSLETPSYEQYF
15,TRBJ2-7,TRBV5-1,CASSSGTGVIYEQYF
14,TRBJ1-5,TRBV2,CASSGLGPNQPQHF
17,TRBJ2-1,TRBV7-2,CASSPHVGGWSYNEQFF
16,TRBJ2-1,TRBV9,CASSVGSIAEYNEQFF
13,TRBJ1-4,TRBV7-2,CASSTETGEKLFF
15,TRBJ1-1,TRBV15,CATSTRQTMNTEAFF
16,TRBJ1-6,TRBV2,CASSAMLGGSNSPLHF
12,TRBJ2-7,TRBV7-8,CASSGTYYEQYF
13,TRBJ2-7,TRBV11-2,CASSPGGTYEQYF
12,TRBJ2-2,TRBV10-3,CAISGDSGELFF